Following are 25 T cell receptor beta chains from one sample sequenced in a study of cytotoxic CD8 clonotypes in ibrutinib-treated CLL. Data came from immunoSEQ multiplex PCR; TCRdb stores just in-frame clones and leaves some out. The data contain about 68,000 clones, more than 60% of them singletons. The sample consisted of PBMCs, taken after 12 months of ibrutinib treatment. These receptors came from a human donor with chronic lymphocytic leukemia.

V gene TRBV30 combines with J gene TRBJ2-5; D unclear. The germline CDR1 and CDR2 sequences are GTSNPN and SVGIG (reference sequence). The CDR3 runs to 12 residues. Trimming took 2 bases from V and 3 from J, leaving 7 bases between them. CDR3 protein: CAWSIKEETQYF. In nucleotides, the CDR3 is TGTGCCTGGAGTATCAAGGAAGAGACCCAGTACTTC. The full variable domain, in which reference TRBV30 and TRBJ2-5 provide the parts outside the CDR3, is SQTIHQWPATLVQPVGSPLSLECTVEGTSNPNLYWYRQAAGRGLQLLFYSVGIGQISSEVPQNLSASRPQDRQFILSSKKLLLSDSGFYLCAWSIKEETQYFGPGTRLLVL.

This clone was seen more than once but under ten times. The rearrangement uses TRBV5-1 and TRBJ2-5; TRBD1 might be the D (6 bases). Germline lookup yields CDR1 SGHRS and CDR2 YFSETQ. The CDR3 extends over 13 amino acids. Trimming removed 4 bases at V and 5 bases at J, with 12 bases between. As DNA, the CDR3 is TGCGCCAGCAGCACACAGGGTATGGAGACCCAGTACTTC. It specifies CASSTQGMETQYF.

This clone was seen once. The chain employs TRBV5-1 and TRBJ2-7; a possible D gene is TRBD1 (5 bases). This CDR3 has 15 amino acids. Per the germline V gene, CDR1 is SGHRS and CDR2 is YFSETQ. V was shortened by 0 bases and J by 0 bases, with 10 bases between the two germline ends. The DNA of the CDR3 is TGCGCCAGCAGCTTGGGCCAGGGCCACTCCTACGAGCAGTACTTC. The encoded protein is CASSLGQGHSYEQYF.

The rearrangement links TRBV30 to TRBJ2-5, with 10 bases aligning to TRBD2. Trimming at V came to 2 bases and at J to 3 bases, leaving 3 bases not matched to a gene. This CDR3 contains 14 residues. Germline assignment: CDR1 GTSNPN and CDR2 SVGIG (reference sequence). The DNA for the CDR3 is TGTGCCTGGAGTTTCACTAGCGGGGAAGAGACCCAGTACTTC. It is translated as CAWSFTSGEETQYF.

The chain carries TRBV6-1 and TRBJ1-1, with D uncertain. Germline-derived CDR1 and CDR2 are MNHNS and SASEGT. This CDR3 has 11 residues. The V gene lost 5 bases and the J gene lost 5 bases, with 6 bases spanning the gap. CDR3 residues: CASSRGTEAFF. CDR3 DNA sequence: TGTGCCAGCAGTCGTGGGACTGAAGCTTTCTTT.

The chain links TRBV4-2 to TRBJ1-2; D gene uncertain. Germline CDR1 LGHNA, CDR2 YNFKEQ. The CDR3 is made up of 15 amino acids. V dropped 0 bases and J dropped 2 bases, with 10 bases sitting between them. The CDR3 DNA reads TGTGCCAGCAGCCAAGATTCCCAGGACAACTATGGCTACACCTTC. It translates to CASSQDSQDNYGYTF.

This clone was seen only a few times. The J gene is TRBJ1-2, the V gene TRBV10-3; a possible D gene is TRBD1 (5 bases). CDR1 is ENHRY and CDR2 is SYGVKD in the germline V gene. The length of the CDR3 is 13 residues. Trimming removed 2 bases at V and 6 bases at J, with 10 bases between. The chain's CDR3 is CAISEGPGDGYTF. CDR3 sequence (DNA): TGTGCCATCAGTGAGGGGCCGGGGGATGGCTACACCTTC.

The chain links TRBV15 to TRBJ2-5; 8 bases map to TRBD2. Germline V lookup: CDR1 LNHNV, CDR2 YYDKDF (reference sequence). With 0 bases clipped from V and 3 bases from J, the junction kept 9 bases outside the gene matches. The CDR3 is 17 residues long. The CDR3 DNA reads TGTGCCACCAGCAGAGATTCGGGGGGGTATTCTAAAGAGACCCAGTACTTC. This encodes CATSRDSGGYSKETQYF.

This chain uses TRBV5-1 with TRBJ2-7; 9 nucleotides align to TRBD1. Germline V lookup: CDR1 SGHRS, CDR2 YFSETQ. CDR3 length: 15 residues. Unmatched junction bases numbered 4, after V lost 2 bases and J lost 1 base. The CDR3 region is CASSLDGTGSYEQYF. CDR3 nucleotides: TGCGCCAGCAGCTTAGACGGGACAGGGTCCTACGAGCAGTACTTC.

This chain joins TRBV6-5 and TRBJ1-6, with a tentative D call TRBD1 (5 bases). The CDR3 totals 15 residues. Trimming left V 4 bases short and J 6 bases short, with 13 bases between. Germline V gives CDR1 MNHEY, CDR2 SVGAGI. CDR3: CASSSKRGSNSPLHF. Here the CDR3 DNA reads TGTGCCAGCAGTTCGAAGCGGGGGAGTAATTCACCCCTCCACTTT.

The rearrangement uses TRBV7-2 and TRBJ1-2; D may be TRBD1 (5 bases). This CDR3 has 15 amino acids. The germline CDR1 and CDR2 sequences are SGHTA and FQGNSA. V shed 1 base and J shed 1 base, with 10 bases lying between them. The CDR3 bases are TGTGCCAGCAGCTTAGGAAGGGACGGTAACTATGGCTACACCTTC. Translated: CASSLGRDGNYGYTF.

V is TRBV19 and J is TRBJ1-5, with D hard to call. The germline CDR1 and CDR2 sequences are LNHDA and SQIVND (reference sequence). The CDR3 runs 14 residues. Trimming cost V 5 bases and J 4 bases, with 12 bases left between them. CDR3 residues: CASSVGDPNQPQHF. The CDR3 coding sequence is TGTGCCAGTAGTGTGGGAGACCCGAATCAGCCCCAGCATTTT.

This clone was seen more than once but under ten times. This chain connects TRBV19 to TRBJ1-4, with 7 bases fitting TRBD1. The junction had 8 bases not matched to a gene; V was cut back by 5 bases and J by 5 bases. This CDR3 region has 15 residues. Germline V gene data show CDR1 as LNHDA and CDR2 as SQIVND (reference sequence). The CDR3 protein is CASSPRTGQNEKLFF. CDR3 DNA: TGTGCCAGTAGTCCACGGACGGGACAGAATGAAAAACTGTTTTTT.

This rearrangement joins TRBV19 to TRBJ1-2; 7 nucleotides match TRBD1. This CDR3 spans 12 amino acids. The J segment lost 7 bases and the V segment lost 5 bases, leaving 4 bases of the junction unmatched. Germline CDR1 LNHDA, CDR2 SQIVND (reference sequence). The DNA of the CDR3 is TGTGCCAGTAGTCACGACAGGGTTGGCTACACCTTC. This encodes CASSHDRVGYTF.

The rearrangement links TRBV5-4 to TRBJ2-1; 7 bases fit TRBD1. Germline lookup yields CDR1 SGHNT and CDR2 YYREEE (reference sequence). V shed 4 bases, J shed 4 bases, and the junction held 8 bases outside the gene matches. This CDR3 spans 15 amino acids. The CDR3 sequence is CASSLGTDRYNEQFF. The CDR3 coding sequence is TGTGCCAGCAGCCTAGGGACAGACAGATACAATGAGCAGTTCTTC.

This clone has only a few counts. This chain links TRBV30 with TRBJ1-2; no clear D gene. Germline CDR1 and CDR2: GTSNPN and SVGIG (reference sequence). With 7 bases removed from V and 8 bases from J, the gap between germline ends came to 17 bases. The CDR3 sequence is 12 residues long. CDR3 DNA: TGTGCCTCGGGTGAGGGAGGAAGAGGCTACACCTTC. Residues: CASGEGGRGYTF.

This clone has just a few counts. The chain recombines TRBV7-9 with TRBJ1-1, with a weak D call TRBD1 (5 bases). The CDR3 length is 16 residues. Germline CDR1 and CDR2: SEHNR and FQNEAQ (reference sequence). V was trimmed by 1 base and J by 2 bases, leaving 14 bases between them. The DNA of the CDR3 is TGTGCCAGCAGCTTAGATACAGGTTACCAAAACACTGAAGCTTTCTTT. Protein sequence: CASSLDTGYQNTEAFF.

The genes are TRBV7-2 and TRBJ2-7, with a weak D call TRBD1 (6 bases). This CDR3 has 15 residues. Germline values: CDR1 SGHTA, CDR2 FQGNSA. Trimming shortened V by 5 bases and J by 5 bases, and 19 bases separated the two germline ends. Written as DNA, the CDR3 is TGTGCCAGCAGCCGGACCGGGACACCGGGCCACGAGCAGTACTTC. Translated: CASSRTGTPGHEQYF.

J is TRBJ1-2 and V is TRBV9; 9 nucleotides line up with TRBD1. The length of the CDR3 is 15 residues. In germline, CDR1 is SGDLS, CDR2 YYNGEE. Trimming removed 3 bases from V and 7 bases from J; junction bases left unmatched: 10. CDR3 nucleotides: TGTGCCAGCAGCGCCCACCGGACAGGGGCGGGTGGCTACACCTTC. Protein product: CASSAHRTGAGGYTF. Variable domain in full (rest from reference TRBV9 and TRBJ1-2): DSGVTQTPKHLITATGQRVTLRCSPRSGDLSVYWYQQSLDQGLQFLIQYYNGEERAKGNILERFSAQQFPDLHSELNLSSLELGDSALYFCASSAHRTGAGGYTFGSGTRLTVV.

The genes are TRBV2 and TRBJ2-1; 10 bases are shared with TRBD1. Trimming took 5 bases from V and 7 from J; bases not matched to a gene: 11. CDR1 is SNHLY, CDR2 FYNNEI, per germline. This CDR3 has 16 amino acids. As DNA, the CDR3 is TGTGCCAGCAGTCCTACCTGGGGACAGGGGAAGAATGAGCAGTTCTTC. Residues: CASSPTWGQGKNEQFF.

The V gene is TRBV6-5, the J gene TRBJ2-1; possibly TRBD1 or TRBD2 for D (5 bases each). Germline lookup yields CDR1 MNHEY and CDR2 SVGAGI. The V end was cut by 4 bases, the J end by 1 base, with 11 bases between. This CDR3 region has 15 residues. The CDR3 coding sequence is TGTGCCAGCAGTTCCGGGACCGAATCCTACAATGAGCAGTTCTTC. The encoded protein is CASSSGTESYNEQFF.

The V gene is TRBV2, the J gene TRBJ1-1; D unresolved. CDR1 is SNHLY and CDR2 is FYNNEI in the germline V gene. This CDR3 contains 13 residues. The V end was cut by 8 bases, the J end by 3 bases, with 13 bases between. The CDR3 nucleotides read TGTGCCAGCCGGATTGGCAGCTACACTGAAGCTTTCTTT. It specifies CASRIGSYTEAFF.

This clone was seen a handful of times. The J gene is TRBJ2-7, the V gene TRBV9; 8 nucleotides line up with TRBD2. The CDR3 runs 16 residues. From germline, CDR1 is SGDLS and CDR2 YYNGEE. After removal of 2 bases from V and 2 bases from J, the junction contained 9 bases not matched to a gene. The CDR3 loop is CASSVSGSGTPYEQYF. In nucleotides, the CDR3 is TGTGCCAGCAGCGTCTCGGGTAGCGGGACCCCCTACGAGCAGTACTTC.

Only a few counts were recorded for this clone. The chain carries TRBV7-8 and TRBJ2-7; D remains unclear. Per germline, CDR1 SGHVS and CDR2 FQNEAQ. This CDR3 spans 14 amino acids. The ends were cut back, 1 base at V and 1 base at J, with 8 bases in the middle. The DNA for the CDR3 is TGTGCCAGCAGCTTAGGACTCGTATCCTACGAGCAGTACTTC. Translated, it gives CASSLGLVSYEQYF.

The chain recombines TRBV5-1 with TRBJ1-2; 9 bases match TRBD1. The J segment lost 8 bases and the V segment lost 2 bases, leaving 7 bases of the junction unmatched. The CDR3 sequence is 14 residues long. Germline CDR1 SGHRS, CDR2 YFSETQ. The CDR3 is CASSFLGQGRGYTF. The CDR3 DNA reads TGCGCCAGCAGCTTCTTGGGACAGGGACGGGGCTACACCTTC.